What follows is one T cell receptor beta chain and its context. Its antigen remains unidentified. The V gene's germline CDR1 is ENHRY and CDR2 SYGVKD. Trimming pared 3 bases from V and 4 bases from J, leaving 10 bases between. The length of the CDR3 is 14 residues. The data originate from a study of beta chain features in type 1 diabetes. In the study overall: Cell yields, gender and age were comparable in patients and healthy donors. Whole-study findings and limits: Still unanswered here is whether HLA type influences TCRB rearrangement. Any PCR bias toward short templates would affect both groups alike. TCRB CDR3 length was moderately but significantly reduced in all four CD4+ subsets of Type 1 diabetes patients.

Expressed TCRB transcripts were sequenced, since all the RNA that had been isolated was reverse transcribed. TCRdb's copy holds only in-frame clones and misses some; the assay was immunoSEQ multiplex PCR. The data show roughly 340,000 clones, approximately 12% seen once. The chain has TRBV10-3 and TRBJ1-5; no clear D gene. What was sequenced was naive CD4+ T cells from blood. This receptor was taken from a woman aged 18-35 years with type 1 diabetes. The CDR3 DNA is TGTGCCATCAGTGATGGTGGCGGGAATCAGCCCCAGCATTTT. Translation gives CAISDGGGNQPQHF.